This TCR beta chain was sequenced for a study of cytomegalovirus exposure and HLA in healthy donors (dated by TCRdb to the late 2010s). For the study in its entirety: An earlier analysis of 587 of the donors reported approximately 300 Gb of sequence data and 117 million unique TCR beta sequences from 150 million to 200 million T cells. An earlier analysis of around 640 of the donors used high-throughput TCR beta sequencing to judge whether each TCR beta V gene segment behaved as functional or pseudogenic. The study was designed to test whether signatures of past pathogen exposure could be identified by cataloging public T cell receptors. HLA typing included class I and class II loci at four-digit resolution. On average, around 200,000 unique TCR beta nucleotide sequences were sequenced per donor among a few hundred genotyped donors of the cohort, with roughly a sixth of those sequences being non-productive. Besides the first cohort of 666 subjects, a separate validation cohort made up of 120 different subjects was used. An early release covering roughly 640 HLA-typed donors comprised about 300 gigabases of sequencing data and some 79 million unique TCR sequences. The genetic ancestry cluster associated with self-reported Caucasian donors included 65% to 90% of the 398 genotyped donors. The study used immunosequencing to profile the T cell repertoires of hundreds of subjects and linked those repertoires to cytomegalovirus serostatus. In the later analysis, no new phenotypic data were used to find candidate immune exposures; instead, reliance was placed on TCR beta sequences and their occurrence across donors. Donor age, sex, ethnicity and CMV serostatus were compiled alongside the repertoire data. Every repertoire in the discovery cohort had been generated on one and the same sequencing platform. Typing coverage differed by locus: A, B, C, DRB1 and DQB1 were typed in roughly 620-630 donors, DQA1 in 522, DPA1 in approximately 610, and DPB1 in around 490. A later genetic analysis used genome-wide SNP genotypes for about 55% of the 666 donors, treating that subset as a discovery cohort. A later analysis re-examined previously published TCR beta repertoires from more than 650 donors and added high-resolution HLA genotyping to investigate patterns of TCR occurrence. To predict cytomegalovirus infection status, the study combined high-throughput TCR immunosequencing, statistical association of individual TCRs with disease status, and machine learning. Because of strong linkage in the cohort, roughly five DR-DQ haplotypes were treated as single units for association and clustering.

The method was the immunoSEQ multiplex PCR assay. A mixture of 60 forward primers for TCR Vbeta segments and 13 reverse primers for TCR Jbeta segments was used in the multiplex PCR. A multiplex PCR assay on genomic DNA amplified the CDR3 region of rearranged TCR beta genes. The Illumina HiSeq System was used to sequence the amplified TCR beta libraries as 87-base-pair reads. In the paper's pipeline: In a later analysis, tens of millions of unique TCR beta chains were counted across the 500 to 850 repertoires, and roughly 11 million of these chains were shared by at least two donors. Raw reads were error-corrected and collapsed into unique sequences by a nearest-neighbor algorithm in which closely related sequences were merged to remove PCR and sequencing errors. To assign V, D and J gene segments, CDR3 sequences were aligned to IMGT reference sequences. For a sequence to be retained, at least a six-nucleotide match to both a V gene segment and a J gene segment was required. Rearrangements were called productive when the CDR3 lacked stop codons and stayed in frame with V and J; all others were non-productive. CDR3 was defined by IMGT convention, running from the second conserved V-encoded cysteine to the conserved J-encoded phenylalanine. The earlier analysis of approximately 500 of the donors excluded sequences that lacked an unambiguous match to a single V gene segment. An earlier analysis of several hundred of the donors called V segments functional above 56.7% productive rearrangements and segregating when the between-donor standard deviation exceeded 5%. A statistical classification framework was built to diagnose cytomegalovirus status from the catalog of TCR beta chain sequences. A later analysis assigned V and J genes by comparing TCR nucleotide sequences with IMGT/GENE-DB human TR gene sequences. A later analysis assigned CDR3 sequences and most-parsimonious VDJ recombination scenarios with the TCRdist pipeline. In a later analysis, each TCR beta chain was defined by its CDR3 amino acid sequence together with its V-gene family, and reads lacking a unique V-gene family were excluded. A later analysis removed roughly 590 highly shared, low-generation-probability nucleotide sequences to deal with suspected cross-contamination and a sequencing artifact. A later analysis calculated a clonal expansion index for each public chain from normalized within-repertoire ranks of inferred template counts. Generation probabilities in a later analysis came from a VDJ recombination model fitted to out-of-frame rearrangements, and those results were checked against IGoR. A later analysis scored TCR-TCR, TCR-HLA and TCR-CMV co-occurrence with hypergeometric tests, applying a repertoire-size bias correction to TCR pairs. A later analysis estimated false discovery rates by permuting HLA or CMV assignments 20 times. A later analysis grouped co-occurring TCRs with DBSCAN, adding TCRdist sequence similarity when clustering within HLA-allele-positive subsets. Repertoires with fewer than 30,000 or more than 120,000 public chains were left out of co-occurrence clustering, as were four to six repertoires with anomalous nucleotide sharing. Held by TCRdb, this immuneACCESS table contains in-frame sequences only and omits some clones. Under half of the omission traces to an unresolved V gene where checked; the cause of the rest is unknown. The V and J calls and clone size come from that table; D and trimming were worked out from the DNA. The sample has roughly 89,000 clones on record, 75% to 85% of them singletons. Around 2% of the sample lies in the top ten.

Findings and caveats that apply to the study as a whole: In the study, 150 to 200 TCR beta chains were listed as associated with cytomegalovirus. According to a later analysis, parvovirus B19, influenza, CMV and Epstein-Barr virus appeared linked to several top co-occurrence clusters. In vitro tests confirmed that a few of the cytomegalovirus-associated TCR beta chains recognize cytomegalovirus antigens. In an earlier analysis of over 550 of the donors, most TCR beta V segments were observed in productive rearrangements about 87% or about 30% of the time, broadly matching IMGT annotations. Because counts were too low, 15 to 20 rarely observed V segments, including chromosome 9 orphons, were left out of the earlier analysis of 587 of the donors. Only TCR beta chains were sequenced in this cohort, and the absence of alpha or paired-chain data limited detectable features. In a later analysis, TCR association rates were found to vary across HLA loci, with the most associated TCRs seen for DRB1 alleles and the fewest for HLA-C alleles. In a later analysis, HLA-associated TCR beta chains showed more clonal expansion and lower generation probabilities than non-associated chains that were equally common. A further reported finding was that TCR beta sequences accurately predicted the HLA-A and HLA-B alleles for most subjects in the first cohort. According to a later genetic analysis, donors in an Asian-associated ancestry cluster had fewer N-insertions in productive TCRs than the roughly 660-donor mean. According to a later analysis, most CMV-associated TCR beta chains appeared to be HLA-restricted, and the HLA associations seemed to be driven largely by CMV exposure. The only immune exposure information available for the cohort was CMV serostatus. According to the authors, the approach could potentially be generalized to other disease states and immunological phenotypes. Because HLA typing was unavailable for some donors at each locus, only the typed subset was used in association tests. Linkage disequilibrium might explain the correlated functional status among segregating V segments, but an unknown experimental factor could not be ruled out. The classifier was reported to diagnose cytomegalovirus status with high specificity and sensitivity in both the original cohort and the validation cohort. Specific HLA alleles were associated with roughly 16,000 TCR beta sequences at a false discovery rate of 0.05 in a later analysis. Across donors, most TCR sequences were observed very rarely, whereas some public TCRs were present in many individuals. In a later genetic analysis, a missense DCLRE1C variant was associated with V-gene and J-gene trimming of TCR beta chains, and the association was replicated in an independent cohort. Presence/absence analyses assumed roughly uniform sequencing depth across donors, an assumption that may not hold. When HLA alleles, especially DR and DQ, strongly co-occurred, attributing TCR associations to individual alleles was difficult. A cluster of highly shared sequence variants was judged likely to be a technical artifact of the sequencing pipeline.

In total, approximately 690 healthy bone marrow donors made up the cohort. Cohort members were all nominally healthy when sampled, although unrecorded immune exposures were likely present. The donor was CMV seronegative and was included in the group of 352 seronegative cohort members. Each donor provided a peripheral blood sample, and peripheral blood mononuclear cells were used for TCR beta sequencing. Genomic DNA extraction from the blood cell samples was performed with the Qiagen DNeasy Blood Extraction Kit. To note about this clone: The antigen it recognizes is unknown. Per-base quality was not reported, and no clone a single base away is much larger than it.

This sequence originates from a man younger than 35 in good health and CMV-seronegative. Sequencing was carried out using PBMCs.

The nucleotides are TGTGCCAGCAGCGGTACCGGGACTAGCGATGAGCAGTTCTTC. Translated, this is CASSGTGTSDEQFF. This chain is built from TRBV7-7 and TRBJ2-1, with 10 middle bases fitting TRBD2. Trimming accounts for 5 bases at V and 8 bases at J, while the number of junction bases matched to no gene is 6. From the germline V gene (reference sequence), CDR1 is SSHAT and CDR2 is FNYEAQ. The CDR3 holds 14 amino acids from the cysteine to the phenylalanine. The read is trimmed to its CDR3 DNA, 42 bases read in frame from base 1.